This T cell receptor beta chain appears in the sequencing data of a study of blood T cells in healthy people across ages. Study-wide findings and caveats: The percentage of naive T cells correlated strongly with TCR beta diversity. The recorded TCR beta diversity per million T cells decreased in a roughly linear manner with age.

After removal of 0 bases from V and 7 bases from J, the junction contained 10 bases not matched to a gene. The CDR3 loop spans 17 amino acids. Germline V CDR1 and CDR2: LGHNA, YSLEER. This clonotype has ten or more counts. What it binds is not known. PCR was performed a second time for about 7 to 12 cycles using a sample-barcoded 5' primer and a J-beta primer mix. A tag from a template-switch adaptor with 12 random nucleotides marked each cDNA molecule. TCRdb ran MiXCR on the 5' RACE reads and lists one entry per CDR3 protein. The sample has about 1,500,000 distinct CDR3 sequences; about 30% are singletons.

This rearrangement joins TRBV4-3 to TRBJ2-1, with TRBD1 identical over 9 bases. The source of this sequence is a woman in her thirties in good health. The sequenced sample was blood. CDR3 sequence (DNA): TGCGCCAGCAGCCAAGATCTGAGACAGGGGGTAAGAAATGAGCAGTTCTTC. Its translation: CASSQDLRQGVRNEQFF.